A selection of T cell receptor beta chains follows, all from one sample in a study of cytomegalovirus exposure and HLA in healthy donors. Assay used: immunoSEQ multiplex PCR; TCRdb lists only in-frame clones, some missing. The sample has 190,000 or so clones; 82% are singletons. Sequences were obtained from PBMCs. Source of these receptors: a boy younger than 10 in good health and CMV-seronegative. The CDR3 runs from the conserved cysteine through the conserved F or W. Fields, in order: J gene, V gene, clone size, D gene, CDR3 protein, CDR3 DNA. D genes are given only for firm matches. Clone size appears in some rows only: once, few, many, or a class for an expanded clone.

j_gene: TRBJ2-5; v_gene: TRBV7-2; abundance: NA; d_gene: NA; CDR3aa: CASSLHGWGHRETQYF; CDR3nt: TGTGCCAGCAGCTTACATGGGTGGGGACACAGGGAGACCCAGTACTTC
j_gene: TRBJ2-7; v_gene: TRBV11-2; abundance: NA; d_gene: TRBD1; CDR3aa: CASSAGQAYEQYF; CDR3nt: TGTGCCAGCAGCGCAGGACAGGCCTACGAGCAGTACTTC
j_gene: TRBJ2-5; v_gene: TRBV2; abundance: few; d_gene: TRBD2; CDR3aa: CASVLRTSGGETQYF; CDR3nt: TGTGCCAGCGTACTCCGGACTAGCGGGGGAGAGACCCAGTACTTC
j_gene: TRBJ2-7; v_gene: TRBV11-2; abundance: few; d_gene: NA; CDR3aa: CASSPSGAYEQYF; CDR3nt: TGTGCCAGCAGCCCTTCGGGGGCCTACGAGCAGTACTTC
j_gene: TRBJ1-2; v_gene: TRBV2; abundance: NA; d_gene: TRBD1; CDR3aa: CASRGRVGTAFGYTF; CDR3nt: TGTGCCAGCAGGGGGAGAGTTGGGACAGCCTTTGGCTACACCTTC
j_gene: TRBJ2-3; v_gene: TRBV10-1; abundance: NA; d_gene: TRBD2; CDR3aa: CASSDGTSGSTDTQYF; CDR3nt: TGCGCCAGCAGTGACGGGACTAGCGGAAGCACAGATACGCAGTATTTT
j_gene: TRBJ2-7; v_gene: TRBV5-1; abundance: once; d_gene: TRBD2; CDR3aa: CASSLYSGPSDEQYF; CDR3nt: TGCGCCAGCAGCTTGTATAGCGGGCCTAGTGACGAGCAGTACTTC
j_gene: TRBJ1-1; v_gene: TRBV5-1; abundance: NA; d_gene: NA; CDR3aa: CASSLEGNTEAFF; CDR3nt: TGCGCCAGCAGCCTAGAGGGGAACACTGAAGCTTTCTTT
j_gene: TRBJ1-2; v_gene: TRBV6-1; abundance: few; d_gene: TRBD1; CDR3aa: CAGEQGRGGYTF; CDR3nt: TGTGCCGGAGAACAGGGGAGAGGCGGCTACACCTTC
j_gene: TRBJ2-7; v_gene: TRBV18; abundance: NA; d_gene: NA; CDR3aa: CASSPPRTRFPYEQYF; CDR3nt: TGTGCCAGCTCACCACCCCGGACAAGGTTTCCCTACGAGCAGTACTTC
j_gene: TRBJ2-3; v_gene: TRBV7-9; abundance: NA; d_gene: TRBD2; CDR3aa: CASSLAGGDTQYF; CDR3nt: TGTGCCAGCAGCTTAGCGGGGGGGGATACGCAGTATTTT
j_gene: TRBJ2-7; v_gene: TRBV5-6; abundance: NA; d_gene: TRBD1; CDR3aa: CASSPRPFHRGSDEQYF; CDR3nt: TGTGCCAGCAGCCCGCGTCCATTTCACAGGGGGTCAGACGAGCAGTACTTC
j_gene: TRBJ2-3; v_gene: TRBV18; abundance: NA; d_gene: TRBD2; CDR3aa: CASSPTSGGTDTQYF; CDR3nt: TGTGCCAGCTCTCCAACTAGCGGGGGGACCGATACGCAGTATTTT
j_gene: TRBJ1-1; v_gene: TRBV2; abundance: NA; d_gene: TRBD1; CDR3aa: CASTMTGEGTEAFF; CDR3nt: TGTGCCAGCACCATGACAGGGGAGGGCACTGAAGCTTTCTTT
j_gene: TRBJ2-3; v_gene: TRBV4-3; abundance: NA; d_gene: NA; CDR3aa: CASSHQQGRSDTQYF; CDR3nt: TGCGCCAGCAGCCACCAACAGGGGAGGTCAGATACGCAGTATTTT
j_gene: TRBJ1-2; v_gene: TRBV5-4; abundance: once; d_gene: NA; CDR3aa: CASSLDRNNLGGYTF; CDR3nt: TGTGCCAGCAGCTTGGACAGGAATAATCTTGGTGGCTACACCTTC
j_gene: TRBJ2-7; v_gene: TRBV7-9; abundance: few; d_gene: NA; CDR3aa: CASSPPSSYEQYF; CDR3nt: TGTGCCAGCAGCCCGCCGAGCTCCTACGAGCAGTACTTC
j_gene: TRBJ2-7; v_gene: TRBV2; abundance: NA; d_gene: TRBD1; CDR3aa: CASSEGPGQSKYEQYF; CDR3nt: TGTGCCAGCAGCGAAGGTCCGGGACAGAGTAAGTACGAGCAGTACTTC
j_gene: TRBJ2-1; v_gene: TRBV6-5; abundance: NA; d_gene: NA; CDR3aa: CASRTSNEQFF; CDR3nt: TGTGCCAGCAGAACCAGCAATGAGCAGTTCTTC
j_gene: TRBJ2-1; v_gene: TRBV6-5; abundance: NA; d_gene: NA; CDR3aa: CASHLEGEQFF; CDR3nt: TGTGCCAGCCACCTCGAGGGTGAGCAGTTCTTC
j_gene: TRBJ2-7; v_gene: TRBV7-9; abundance: once; d_gene: TRBD1; CDR3aa: CASSSRTGTYEQYF; CDR3nt: TGTGCCAGCAGCTCCCGGACAGGGACCTACGAGCAGTACTTC
j_gene: TRBJ2-2; v_gene: TRBV7-8; abundance: few; d_gene: NA; CDR3aa: CASSSGAPTGELFF; CDR3nt: TGTGCCAGCAGTTCAGGGGCGCCCACCGGGGAGCTGTTTTTT
j_gene: TRBJ1-1; v_gene: TRBV7-3; abundance: NA; d_gene: NA; CDR3aa: CASSLRRAHMNTEAFF; CDR3nt: TGTGCCAGCAGCTTAAGGAGGGCTCACATGAACACTGAAGCTTTCTTT
j_gene: TRBJ2-6; v_gene: TRBV27; abundance: NA; d_gene: NA; CDR3aa: CASSLGSGSGANVLTF; CDR3nt: TGTGCCAGCAGTTTAGGCTCGGGCTCTGGGGCCAACGTCCTGACTTTC
j_gene: TRBJ1-2; v_gene: TRBV7-2; abundance: once; d_gene: NA; CDR3aa: CASSLQGPGYTF; CDR3nt: TGTGCCAGCAGCTTACAGGGCCCCGGCTACACCTTC
j_gene: TRBJ1-2; v_gene: TRBV5-6; abundance: NA; d_gene: TRBD1; CDR3aa: CASSFPSRDRGLYGYTF; CDR3nt: TGTGCCAGCAGCTTCCCGTCCCGGGACAGGGGACTTTATGGCTACACCTTC
j_gene: TRBJ2-7; v_gene: TRBV13; abundance: NA; d_gene: TRBD2; CDR3aa: CASRLAGGYEQYF; CDR3nt: TGTGCCAGCAGGCTAGCGGGGGGCTACGAGCAGTACTTC
j_gene: TRBJ2-7; v_gene: TRBV11-1; abundance: NA; d_gene: TRBD1; CDR3aa: CASSPVDREYEQYF; CDR3nt: TGTGCCAGCAGCCCTGTGGACAGGGAATACGAGCAGTACTTC
j_gene: TRBJ1-1; v_gene: TRBV18; abundance: NA; d_gene: TRBD1; CDR3aa: CASSRQGADAEAFF; CDR3nt: TGTGCCAGCTCACGACAGGGGGCGGACGCTGAAGCTTTCTTT
j_gene: TRBJ1-3; v_gene: TRBV9; abundance: once; d_gene: TRBD1; CDR3aa: CASSAVVAPGTGENTIYF; CDR3nt: TGTGCCAGCAGCGCAGTAGTAGCACCCGGGACAGGCGAAAACACCATATATTTT
j_gene: TRBJ2-1; v_gene: TRBV7-2; abundance: NA; d_gene: TRBD2; CDR3aa: CASSRSGGPYNEQFF; CDR3nt: TGTGCCAGCAGCAGGAGCGGGGGACCTTACAATGAGCAGTTCTTC
j_gene: TRBJ2-5; v_gene: TRBV27; abundance: NA; d_gene: TRBD2; CDR3aa: CASNRHGGDQETQYF; CDR3nt: TGTGCCAGCAACCGTCACGGGGGGGACCAAGAGACCCAGTACTTC
j_gene: TRBJ2-7; v_gene: TRBV7-9; abundance: NA; d_gene: TRBD1; CDR3aa: CSSSLRDRGVHEQYF; CDR3nt: TGTTCCAGCAGCTTAAGGGACAGGGGAGTTCACGAGCAGTACTTC
j_gene: TRBJ1-6; v_gene: TRBV4-1; abundance: NA; d_gene: NA; CDR3aa: CASSQDWGQGRSPLHF; CDR3nt: TGCGCCAGCAGCCAAGATTGGGGGCAGGGGCGTTCACCCCTCCACTTT
j_gene: TRBJ2-5; v_gene: TRBV25-1; abundance: NA; d_gene: NA; CDR3aa: CASSSLRRETQYF; CDR3nt: TGTGCCAGCAGTTCGCTGAGGCGAGAGACCCAGTACTTC
j_gene: TRBJ1-1; v_gene: TRBV10-3; abundance: NA; d_gene: TRBD1; CDR3aa: CAISESPQTGVNTEAFF; CDR3nt: TGTGCCATCAGTGAGTCCCCTCAGACAGGGGTGAACACTGAAGCTTTCTTT
j_gene: TRBJ1-2; v_gene: TRBV5-1; abundance: NA; d_gene: TRBD1; CDR3aa: CASSQGTGARYGYTF; CDR3nt: TGCGCCAGCAGCCAAGGGACAGGGGCAAGATATGGCTACACCTTC
j_gene: TRBJ2-7; v_gene: TRBV4-2; abundance: few; d_gene: NA; CDR3aa: CASSQGTGGHSYEQYF; CDR3nt: TGTGCCAGCAGCCAAGGGACGGGGGGCCACTCCTACGAGCAGTACTTC
j_gene: TRBJ2-1; v_gene: TRBV2; abundance: NA; d_gene: TRBD2; CDR3aa: CASSMTSGYNEQFF; CDR3nt: TGTGCCAGCAGTATGACTAGCGGATACAATGAGCAGTTCTTC
j_gene: TRBJ1-1; v_gene: TRBV2; abundance: once; d_gene: NA; CDR3aa: CASRLQGGTEAFF; CDR3nt: TGTGCCAGCAGGCTACAGGGAGGGACTGAAGCTTTCTTT
j_gene: TRBJ1-6; v_gene: TRBV4-2; abundance: NA; d_gene: NA; CDR3aa: CASSQDRGAPLHF; CDR3nt: TGTGCCAGCAGCCAAGATCGGGGGGCTCCCCTCCACTTT
j_gene: TRBJ2-3; v_gene: TRBV7-9; abundance: NA; d_gene: NA; CDR3aa: CASSPPQRNTDTQYF; CDR3nt: TGTGCCAGCAGCCCCCCCCAGCGGAACACAGATACGCAGTATTTT
j_gene: TRBJ1-2; v_gene: TRBV28; abundance: NA; d_gene: NA; CDR3aa: CASSQGIQGYGYTF; CDR3nt: TGTGCCAGCAGTCAAGGGATACAGGGCTATGGCTACACCTTC